Shown below are 25 T cell receptor beta chains from a single sample sequenced in a study of OX40 agonist ivuxolimab in advanced cancers. Using immunoSEQ multiplex PCR, the repertoire was profiled, and TCRdb retains in-frame clones only, with some absent. Of roughly 49,000 clones listed, 81% are singletons. The sequences come from CD4+ or CD8+ T cells sorted from blood, collected in a trial of the OX40 agonist ivuxolimab. These receptors came from an adult with an advanced solid tumor such as melanoma, head and neck, liver or kidney cancer.

The chain links TRBV15 to TRBJ1-2; D is uncertain. Germline loops: CDR1 LNHNV, CDR2 YYDKDF (reference sequence). The ends were cut back, 0 bases at V and 10 bases at J, with 24 bases in the middle. The CDR3 extends over 17 amino acids. The CDR3, as DNA: TGTGCCACCAGCAGAGATATAGTAGGCAGCCAGTACTCCCTCTACACCTTC. Its translation: CATSRDIVGSQYSLYTF.

This clone was recorded a few times. The rearrangement joins TRBV5-4 to TRBJ2-7; 12 nucleotides align to TRBD2. Germline V gene sequence: CDR1 SGHNT, CDR2 YYREEE (reference sequence). This CDR3 region has 15 residues. The junction had 4 bases not matched to a gene; V was cut back by 4 bases and J by 2 bases. CDR3 loop: CASSDGLAGTYEQYF. CDR3 coding DNA: TGTGCCAGCAGCGATGGACTAGCGGGAACCTACGAGCAGTACTTC.

The J gene is TRBJ2-7, the V gene TRBV5-3; 8 nucleotides line up with TRBD2. TRBV5-3 is an open reading frame, and its role is uncertain. The junction had 10 bases not matched to a gene; V was cut back by 6 bases and J by 2 bases. CDR3 length: 15 residues. The CDR3 coding sequence is TGTGCCAGAACCCTCCGCACTAGCGGTACCTACGAGCAGTACTTC. Translating gives CARTLRTSGTYEQYF.

This chain joins TRBV7-8 and TRBJ1-3; D is perhaps TRBD1 (5 bases). CDR3 length: 15 residues. Germline V gene lookup returns CDR1 SGHVS and CDR2 FQNEAQ. V lost 5 bases, J lost 1 base, and 12 bases lay in between. The CDR3 DNA follows: TGTGCCAGCAGCCTGTGGGGGGGGTCTGGAAACACCATATATTTT. It translates to CASSLWGGSGNTIYF.

The chain couples TRBV2 to TRBJ2-2, with 8 bases lining up with TRBD2. V was pared by 7 bases and J by 3 bases, with 7 bases of the junction left unmatched. Germline CDR1 SNHLY, CDR2 FYNNEI. CDR3 length: 15 amino acids. The CDR3 nucleotides read TGTGCCAGCAAGTTACTAGCGGCAGACACCGGGGAGCTGTTTTTT. It translates to CASKLLAADTGELFF.

The gene calls are TRBV7-9 and TRBJ1-4; the D gene is possibly TRBD1 (6 bases). V lost 5 bases, J lost 3 bases, and 13 bases lay in between. Germline lookup yields CDR1 SEHNR and CDR2 FQNEAQ (reference sequence). The CDR3 is 15 amino acids. CDR3 amino acids: CASSTSRGSNEKLFF. In nucleotides, the CDR3 is TGTGCCAGCAGCACCTCCAGGGGATCTAATGAAAAACTGTTTTTT.

The chain uses TRBV28 and TRBJ1-5; D call uncertain. Trimming shortened V by 5 bases and J by 0 bases, and 8 bases separated the two germline ends. Germline lookup yields CDR1 MDHEN and CDR2 SYDVKM. CDR3 length: 14 residues. The CDR3 region is CASSQLYSNQPQHF. The CDR3 nucleotides are TGTGCCAGCAGTCAGTTGTATAGCAATCAGCCCCAGCATTTT. Together with reference TRBV28 and TRBJ1-5, the CDR3 gives the full variable domain: DVKVTQSSRYLVKRTGEKVFLECVQDMDHENMFWYRQDPGLGLRLIYFSYDVKMKEKGDIPEGYSVSREKKERFSLILESASTNQTSMYLCASSQLYSNQPQHFGDGTRLSIL.

The V gene is TRBV29-1, the J gene TRBJ2-7; D assignment may be TRBD1 or TRBD2 (5 bases each). Germline V gene lookup returns CDR1 SQVTM and CDR2 ANQGSEA. The CDR3 covers 14 residues. Trimming removed 4 bases at V and 4 bases at J, with 17 bases between. CDR3 sequence (DNA): TGCAGCGTTGCTGGGGGAGAGATTGCTTACGAGCAGTACTTC. Protein product: CSVAGGEIAYEQYF.

CDR3 DNA sequence: TGTGCCAGCAGTGAGGGGGAGGGGGCCCCTAGCACAGATACGCAGTATTTT. It encodes CASSEGEGAPSTDTQYF. This chain links TRBV6-1 with TRBJ2-3; D may be TRBD1 or TRBD2 (7 bases each). The CDR3 is made up of 17 amino acids. CDR1 and CDR2 (germline): MNHNS, SASEGT. V gave up 3 bases and J gave up 0 bases, with 16 bases separating them.

V is TRBV5-1 and J is TRBJ2-5; TRBD1 matches at 7 bases. With V trimmed by 6 bases and J by 1 base, 6 bases remained unmatched. Germline CDR1 is SGHRS and CDR2 is YFSETQ. This CDR3 comprises 14 residues. The CDR3 here is CASMTGDSQETQYF. DNA for the CDR3: TGCGCCAGCATGACTGGGGACAGCCAAGAGACCCAGTACTTC. Full variable domain (remainder filled in from reference TRBV5-1 and TRBJ2-5): KAGVTQTPRYLIKTRGQQVTLSCSPISGHRSVSWYQQTPGQGLQFLFEYFSETQRNKGNFPGRFSGRQFSNSRSEMNVSTLELGDSALYLCASMTGDSQETQYFGPGTRLLVL.

This clone has just one count. J is TRBJ1-5 and V is TRBV28, with D hard to call. CDR1 is MDHEN and CDR2 is SYDVKM in the germline V gene. CDR3 size: 17 residues. Trimming took 1 base from V and 1 from J, leaving 14 bases between them. The CDR3, as DNA: TGTGCCAGCAGTTTATTGGCGGAGACCTTGAGCAATCAGCCCCAGCATTTT. It codes for CASSLLAETLSNQPQHF.

The V and J genes are TRBV7-8 and TRBJ2-7; D possibly matches TRBD1 or TRBD2 (7 bases each). V was clipped by 6 bases and J by 4 bases, with 19 bases between them. Germline assignment: CDR1 SGHVS and CDR2 FQNEAQ. The CDR3 length is 15 residues. The CDR3 reads CASRGGDSTIYEQYF. CDR3 DNA sequence: TGTGCCAGCAGGGGAGGGGACAGCACGATTTACGAGCAGTACTTC.

This sequence joins TRBV5-1 and TRBJ2-1; D possibly corresponds to TRBD2 (6 bases). The CDR3 is made up of 13 amino acids. The ends were cut back, 2 bases at V and 8 bases at J, with 11 bases in the middle. In germline, CDR1 is SGHRS, CDR2 YFSETQ. CDR3 protein: CASSFGGPDEQFF. The CDR3 DNA is TGCGCCAGCAGCTTTGGAGGGCCCGATGAGCAGTTCTTC.

V and J are TRBV9 and TRBJ2-1; D is ambiguous. V was clipped by 0 bases and J by 3 bases, with 10 bases between them. This CDR3 is built from 15 residues. The germline V gene has CDR1 SGDLS and CDR2 YYNGEE. The CDR3 loop reads CASSVASGFYNEQFF. DNA of the CDR3: TGTGCCAGCAGCGTAGCTAGTGGCTTCTACAATGAGCAGTTCTTC.

The DNA of the CDR3 is TGTGCCAGTAGCCGCCGGGCTTCAGAGGGCACTGAAGCTTTCTTT. Translating it yields CASSRRASEGTEAFF. The genes are TRBV15 and TRBJ1-1; no reliable D call. The CDR3 length is 15 residues. Per the germline V gene, CDR1 is LNHNV and CDR2 is YYDKDF (reference sequence). Trimming took off 10 bases at V and 4 bases at J, with 22 bases between the two ends.

The chain is built from TRBV28 and TRBJ1-5; no reliable D call. Germline-derived CDR1 and CDR2 are MDHEN and SYDVKM. The CDR3 is 15 amino acids. The V and J ends lost 5 bases and 1 base respectively, with 12 bases between them. CDR3 residues: CASSPLEGSNQPQHF. CDR3 coding DNA: TGTGCCAGCAGTCCTCTGGAGGGAAGCAATCAGCCCCAGCATTTT.

This chain uses TRBV19 with TRBJ2-1; possibly TRBD1 or TRBD2 for D (5 bases each). Trimming removed 5 bases at V and 7 bases at J, with 18 bases between. The V gene's germline CDR1 is LNHDA and CDR2 SQIVND (reference sequence). The CDR3 is made up of 15 amino acids. The CDR3 DNA reads TGTGCCAGTAGTTCATCGAGGGGTAGTAGGAATGAGCAGTTCTTC. Its translation: CASSSSRGSRNEQFF.

The chain joins TRBV5-1 to TRBJ2-5; D might be TRBD1 (5 bases). The CDR3 contains 14 residues. V lost 4 bases and J 5 bases, leaving 15 bases between the germline ends. CDR1 is SGHRS, CDR2 YFSETQ, per germline. CDR3 loop: CASSTSGYGETQYF. The CDR3 nucleotides read TGCGCCAGCAGCACCTCAGGGTATGGGGAGACCCAGTACTTC.

The chain is built from TRBV7-2 and TRBJ2-5, with D possibly being TRBD1 (5 bases). Germline V CDR1 and CDR2: SGHTA, FQGNSA. V was clipped by 2 bases and J by 5 bases, with 12 bases between them. The CDR3 length is 14 residues. CDR3 loop: CASSLMQGAETQYF. The CDR3 DNA reads TGTGCCAGCAGCTTAATGCAGGGTGCCGAGACCCAGTACTTC.

The CDR3 DNA reads TGTGCCAGCAGCGTTAACCTGGGGAGCACTGAAGCTTTCTTT. Translation gives CASSVNLGSTEAFF. This chain uses TRBV9 with TRBJ1-1, with D uncertain. The germline V gene encodes CDR1 SGDLS and CDR2 YYNGEE. This CDR3 is built from 14 residues. V was pared by 2 bases and J by 4 bases, with 12 bases between.

The V gene is TRBV7-9, the J gene TRBJ2-1; D ambiguous. Germline V gene lookup returns CDR1 SEHNR and CDR2 FQNEAQ (reference sequence). V lost 5 bases to trimming and J lost 7 bases, with 18 bases between them. The CDR3 has 15 residues. CDR3 nucleotides: TGTGCCAGCAGCGTTTATCACGGAATTTGGAATGAGCAGTTCTTC. It specifies CASSVYHGIWNEQFF.

This chain joins TRBV28 and TRBJ2-7, with TRBD2 as a possible D gene (5 bases). This CDR3 is 13 amino acids long. Germline V gives CDR1 MDHEN, CDR2 SYDVKM. V was pared by 2 bases and J by 10 bases, with 15 bases between. The CDR3 reads CASSLGEPDLQYF. CDR3 nucleotide sequence: TGTGCCAGCAGTTTAGGGGAGCCAGACCTACAGTACTTC.

This clone was detected only a few times. The chain recombines TRBV9 with TRBJ1-1; D may be TRBD1 (6 bases). The CDR3 sequence is 13 residues long. In germline, CDR1 is SGDLS, CDR2 YYNGEE. Trimming took 5 bases from V and 4 from J, leaving 12 bases between them. The DNA for the CDR3 is TGTGCCAGCAGTTCCGGACAGAGCACTGAAGCTTTCTTT. Translating it yields CASSSGQSTEAFF.

V and J are TRBV28 and TRBJ2-7; D might be TRBD1 (5 bases). The CDR3 has 13 residues. Germline CDR1 is MDHEN and CDR2 is SYDVKM. V gave up 5 bases and J gave up 4 bases, with 12 bases separating them. The chain's CDR3 is CASSPTGGYEQYF. In DNA form, the CDR3 reads TGTGCCAGCAGTCCAACAGGCGGTTACGAGCAGTACTTC.

V and J are TRBV30 and TRBJ1-2, with D maybe TRBD1 (5 bases). CDR1 and CDR2 (germline): GTSNPN, SVGIG (reference sequence). The CDR3 consists of 18 residues. V was clipped by 2 bases and J by 2 bases, with 24 bases between them. CDR3 in DNA: TGTGCCTGGAGTTCCCTCCGTATTCCGGGACGGGGAAACTATGGCTACACCTTC. Protein product: CAWSSLRIPGRGNYGYTF.